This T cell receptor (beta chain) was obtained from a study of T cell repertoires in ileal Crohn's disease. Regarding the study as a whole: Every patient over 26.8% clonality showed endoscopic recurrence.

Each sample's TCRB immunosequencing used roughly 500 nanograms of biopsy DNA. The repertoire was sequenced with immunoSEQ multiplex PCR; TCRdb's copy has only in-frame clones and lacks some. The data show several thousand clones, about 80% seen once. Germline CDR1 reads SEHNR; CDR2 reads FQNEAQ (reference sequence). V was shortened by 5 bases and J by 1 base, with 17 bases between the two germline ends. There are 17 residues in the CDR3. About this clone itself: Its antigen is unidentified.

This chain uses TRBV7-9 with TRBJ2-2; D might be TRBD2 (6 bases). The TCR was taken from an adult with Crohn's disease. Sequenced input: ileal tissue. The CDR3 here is CASSPGSSGLNTGELFF. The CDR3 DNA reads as TGTGCCAGCAGCCCTGGGTCCAGCGGGCTGAACACCGGGGAGCTGTTTTTT.